The T cell receptor beta chain under discussion was sequenced for a study of shared clonotypes between healthy human individuals. This CDR3 has 17 amino acids. Trimming took off 0 bases at V and 3 bases at J, with 18 bases between the two ends. Germline lookup yields CDR1 SGHDN and CDR2 FVKESK. Comments on this clone: Antigen specificity is unknown.

In the study's own analysis: ImmunoSEQ junction-only sequences lacked quality scores, so their filtering differed. Clones were read by immunoSEQ multiplex PCR, and TCRdb kept only the in-frame ones, dropping some. V, J and clone size were drawn from that table, and D and trimming were deduced from the DNA. The data contain some 1.4 million clones, 95% to 97% of them singletons. Overall study results and limits: With few donors, the genetic and exposure-history diversity represented was limited.

Material for sequencing was naive CD4+ T cells sorted from blood. The subset is: CD45RA+ positively selected. The genes are TRBV14 and TRBJ2-7, with D maybe TRBD2 (5 bases). This clonotype originated in a man aged 25 to 40 in good health. The CDR3: CASSQDYGLQILYEQYF. The CDR3 DNA reads TGTGCCAGCAGCCAAGATTACGGACTCCAAATACTCTACGAGCAGTACTTC.